What follows is one TCR beta chain and its context. No antigen is known for it. The data were taken from a study of blood T cells in healthy people across ages. At the level of the study: The template switching approach captured approximately one barcoded beta molecule for every two T cells. Broader study findings: Researchers report that TCR beta diversity correlated strongly with naive T cell percentage. Diversity of TCR beta per million T cells declined in a roughly linear way with age.

CDR1 GTSNPN and CDR2 SVGIG come from the germline V gene (reference sequence). The CDR3 length is 15 residues. V gave up 4 bases and J gave up 0 bases, with 13 bases separating them. Primed by a sample-barcoded 5' primer and a J-beta primer mix, a second PCR proceeded for roughly 7 to 12 cycles. MiXCR was run by TCRdb on the 5' RACE reads, yielding one entry per CDR3 protein. The data contain some 930,000 distinct CDR3 sequences, around 29% of them singletons. The same sample was also studied in work on T cells of mothers and their children. That work states: Mother-child pairs who were related displayed a slightly higher overlap than unrelated pairs, a difference that was non-significant.

This chain uses TRBV30 with TRBJ2-1; no clear D gene. The sample consisted of blood. This TCR was recovered from a woman between 40 and 55 years old in good health. The CDR3 DNA reads TGTGCCTGGAATGGGGTGACGGTCTCCTACAATGAGCAGTTCTTC. Translation gives CAWNGVTVSYNEQFF.